The rows below give T cell receptor beta chains drawn from one sample of a study of control samples from healthy donors and cancer patients. Sequencing was performed with immunoSEQ multiplex PCR; in TCRdb, only in-frame clones are kept and a portion is missing. Found here are roughly 88,000 clones, 85% of them singletons; the top ten hold approximately 19%. What was sequenced was blood. Receptors were obtained from a man between 25 and 39 years old in good health. Both conserved end residues are part of each CDR3. The D gene is left open where the match is weak. Not all rows give a size; the values are once, few, many and, for expanded clones, a class.

size	D	J	V	CDR3	DNA
NA	NA	TRBJ2-3	TRBV30	CAWSVKITDTQYF	TGTGCCTGGAGTGTCAAGATCACAGATACGCAGTATTTT
NA	NA	TRBJ1-5	TRBV15	CATNTGRFNQPQHF	TGTGCCACCAATACGGGGCGGTTCAATCAGCCCCAGCATTTT
NA	NA	TRBJ1-1	TRBV18	CASSPPWGRNTEAFF	TGTGCCAGCTCCCCTCCCTGGGGTCGGAACACTGAAGCTTTCTTT
many	TRBD2	TRBJ2-5	TRBV6-1	CASSEVGTIETQYF	TGTGCCAGCAGTGAAGTCGGGACTATCGAGACCCAGTACTTC
NA	TRBD1	TRBJ1-2	TRBV6-1	CASSEAGDRTFYGYTF	TGTGCCAGCAGTGAAGCCGGGGACAGGACTTTCTATGGCTACACCTTC
NA	NA	TRBJ2-7	TRBV10-3	CAISPSVHEQYF	TGTGCCATCAGCCCGTCGGTCCACGAGCAGTACTTC
once	NA	TRBJ2-7	TRBV28	CASSPAPRALYSYEQYF	TGTGCCAGCAGTCCCGCCCCCAGGGCCCTCTACTCCTACGAGCAGTACTTC
NA	NA	TRBJ1-3	TRBV6-5	CASSSRQHSGNTIYF	TGTGCCAGCAGCTCCAGACAACACTCTGGAAACACCATATATTTT
NA	TRBD1	TRBJ1-1	TRBV27	CASSSDRRGTEAFF	TGTGCCAGCAGTTCGGACAGGAGGGGCACTGAAGCTTTCTTT
NA	NA	TRBJ2-7	TRBV28	CASGEQGEQYF	TGTGCCAGCGGGGAACAGGGCGAGCAGTACTTC
NA	NA	TRBJ1-1	TRBV12-5	CASALPRAEAFF	TGTGCTAGTGCCCTTCCAAGGGCTGAAGCTTTCTTT
few	NA	TRBJ2-1	TRBV5-6	CASRRLGTQNEQFF	TGTGCCAGCAGACGACTCGGGACTCAAAATGAGCAGTTCTTC
NA	TRBD1	TRBJ2-2	TRBV30	CAWRTGATGELFF	TGTGCCTGGCGGACAGGGGCCACCGGGGAGCTGTTTTTT
few	NA	TRBJ1-3	TRBV6-1	CASSEASVPGNTIYF	TGTGCCAGCAGTGAAGCGTCAGTTCCTGGAAACACCATATATTTT
once	NA	TRBJ1-1	TRBV6-5	CASDLQGNTEAFF	TGTGCCAGCGACCTGCAGGGGAACACTGAAGCTTTCTTT
NA	TRBD2	TRBJ2-1	TRBV6-5	CASSWRGYSYNEQFF	TGTGCCAGCAGCTGGCGGGGGTACTCCTACAATGAGCAGTTCTTC
NA	NA	TRBJ2-7	TRBV3-1/TRBV3-2	CASSQGGEQYF	TGTGCCAGCAGCCAAGGGGGAGAGCAGTACTTC
few	NA	TRBJ1-6	TRBV15	CATSRVIADNSPLHF	TGTGCCACCAGCAGAGTCATCGCGGATAATTCACCCCTCCACTTT
NA	NA	TRBJ2-1	TRBV19	CASNGGRDEQFF	TGTGCCAGTAACGGGGGACGCGATGAGCAGTTCTTC
NA	TRBD1	TRBJ1-1	TRBV18	CASSPAGRDSYF	TGTGCCAGCTCACCAGCCGGCCGGGACAGTTATTTT
NA	NA	TRBJ1-2	TRBV24-1	CATSDWGRNYGYTF	TGTGCCACCAGTGATTGGGGCAGAAATTATGGCTACACCTTC
NA	NA	TRBJ1-1	TRBV5-1	CASSATENTEAFF	TGCGCCAGCAGTGCGACAGAGAACACTGAAGCTTTCTTT
NA	TRBD1	TRBJ1-5	TRBV19	CASSIDALTGRRQPQHF	TGTGCCAGTAGTATAGACGCCCTGACAGGGAGGAGGCAGCCCCAGCATTTT